The sequence of this TCR beta chain was determined in a study of radiation and T cells in renal cell carcinoma. Study-wide results and limits: Without pretreatment biopsies, baseline tumor clonotype presence was undetermined. Top tumor clonotypes rose in blood 2 weeks post-radiation, then contracted.

TCRdb's table, derived via immunoSEQ multiplex PCR, lists solely in-frame clones and lacks some. The data hold about 120,000 clones, with roughly four fifths observed a single time. The CDR3 loop spans 11 amino acids. The V and J ends lost 10 bases and 5 bases respectively, with 11 bases between them. Germline assignment: CDR1 MDHEN and CDR2 SYDVKM. Regarding time point: blood 2 weeks post-SBRT. The sample's treatment: 15 Gy SBRT to primary tumor, nephrectomy 4 weeks later. The tumor was a clear cell renal cell carcinoma. Remarks on this clone: The antigen is unknown.

The receptor was isolated from a woman aged 55-70 years with renal cell carcinoma. The sequencing used blood, collected from a patient whose treatment included radiotherapy and nephrectomy. The J gene is TRBJ1-1, the V gene TRBV28; D unclear. CDR3 in DNA: TGTGCCACCTGGGGATCGACTGAAGCTTTCTTT. Translating gives CATWGSTEAFF.